Listed here is a single T cell receptor beta chain. Libraries were prepared by immunoSEQ multiplex PCR; TCRdb keeps only in-frame clonotypes and omits some of them. The sample carries some 1.5 million clones, around 98% recorded once. This entry comes from a study of shared clonotypes between healthy human individuals. CDR1 and CDR2 from the germline V gene are MDHEN and SYDVKM. Trimming removed 8 bases from V and 9 bases from J, with 8 bases in between. The CDR3 is 9 residues long. Sequencing was performed on naive CD4+ T cells sorted from blood. Subset here: CD45RA+ positively selected. This receptor was obtained from a man aged 25 to 40 in good health. V gene TRBV28 combines with J gene TRBJ2-7; D unclear. The CDR3 reads CASGSVQYF. Here the CDR3 DNA reads TGTGCCAGCGGCTCAGTGCAGTACTTC.